The sequence of this T cell receptor (beta chain) was determined in a study of T cell repertoires in aging, cancer and after chemotherapy. In its sample, this clonotype ranks as medium-sized. The template was genomic DNA from peripheral blood, not RNA. Trimming cost V 7 bases and J 14 bases, with 17 bases left between them. Germline lookup yields CDR1 SEHNR and CDR2 FQNEAQ (reference sequence). The CDR3 length is 12 residues. TRB rearrangements spanning V, D and J were amplified using mixed TRB-A/B primers. TCRdb re-called the multiplex PCR reads through MiXCR, storing one row per CDR3 protein. The sample contains fewer than 1,500 distinct CDR3 sequences, approximately 28% of which appear only once.

The sequenced sample was blood. V gene TRBV7-9 combines with J gene TRBJ1-4; D ambiguous. This TCR came from a human donor with a solid tumor. This chain's CDR3 is CASTTSRLGLFF. The CDR3, as DNA: TGTGCCAGCACAACGTCCCGCTTAGGGCTGTTTTTT.